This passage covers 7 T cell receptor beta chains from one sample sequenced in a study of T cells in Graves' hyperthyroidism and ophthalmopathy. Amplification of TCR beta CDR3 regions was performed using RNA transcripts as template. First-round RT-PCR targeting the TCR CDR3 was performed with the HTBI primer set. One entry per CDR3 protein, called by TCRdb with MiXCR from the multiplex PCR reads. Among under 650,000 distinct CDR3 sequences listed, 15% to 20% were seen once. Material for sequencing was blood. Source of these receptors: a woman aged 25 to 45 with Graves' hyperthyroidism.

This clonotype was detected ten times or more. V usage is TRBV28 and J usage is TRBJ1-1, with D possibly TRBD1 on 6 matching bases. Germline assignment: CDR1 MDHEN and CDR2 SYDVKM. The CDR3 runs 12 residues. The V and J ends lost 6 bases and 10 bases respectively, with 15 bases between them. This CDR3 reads CASRGPGGRAFF. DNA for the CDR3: TGTGCCAGCAGGGGGCCTGGGGGCCGAGCTTTCTTT.

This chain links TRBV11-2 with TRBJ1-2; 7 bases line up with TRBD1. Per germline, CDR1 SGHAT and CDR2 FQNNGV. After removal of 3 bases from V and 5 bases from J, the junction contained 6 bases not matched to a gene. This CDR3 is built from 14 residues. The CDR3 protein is CASSFIGGAYGYTF. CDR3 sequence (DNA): TGTGCCAGCAGCTTCATAGGGGGCGCGTATGGCTACACCTTC.

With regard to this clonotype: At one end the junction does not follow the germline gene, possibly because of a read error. The CDR3 sequence is CAWSAGGLAGSYNGQFF. The CDR3 nucleotides are TGTGCCTGGAGTGCGGGGGGACTAGCGGGTTCCTACAATGGGCAGTTCTTC. V and J are TRBV30 and TRBJ2-1, with 12 bases aligning to TRBD2. This CDR3 spans 17 amino acids. The V gene's germline CDR1 is GTSNPN and CDR2 SVGIG (reference sequence).

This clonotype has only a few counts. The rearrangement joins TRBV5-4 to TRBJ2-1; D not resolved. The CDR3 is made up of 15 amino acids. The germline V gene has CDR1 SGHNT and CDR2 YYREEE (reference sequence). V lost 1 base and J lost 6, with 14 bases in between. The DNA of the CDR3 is TGTGCCAGCAGCTTGAACAGTAACCCGGGCAATGAGCAGTTCTTC. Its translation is CASSLNSNPGNEQFF.

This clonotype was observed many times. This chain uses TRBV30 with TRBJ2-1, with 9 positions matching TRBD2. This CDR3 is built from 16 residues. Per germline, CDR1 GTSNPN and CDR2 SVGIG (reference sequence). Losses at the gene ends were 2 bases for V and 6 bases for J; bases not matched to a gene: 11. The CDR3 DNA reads TGTGCCTGGAGTTCCCCAGGTAGCGGGAGAGTCAATGAGCAGTTCTTC. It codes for CAWSSPGSGRVNEQFF. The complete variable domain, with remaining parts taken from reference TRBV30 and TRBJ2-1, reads SQTIHQWPATLVQPVGSPLSLECTVEGTSNPNLYWYRQAAGRGLQLLFYSVGIGQISSEVPQNLSASRPQDRQFILSSKKLLLSDSGFYLCAWSSPGSGRVNEQFFGPGTRLTVL.

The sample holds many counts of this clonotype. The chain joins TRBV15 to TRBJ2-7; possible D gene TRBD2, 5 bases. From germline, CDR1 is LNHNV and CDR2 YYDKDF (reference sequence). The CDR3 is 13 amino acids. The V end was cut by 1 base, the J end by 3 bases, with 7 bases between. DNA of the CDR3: TGTGCCACCAGCAGAGCTCGGGGCTACGAGCAGTACTTC. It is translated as CATSRARGYEQYF.

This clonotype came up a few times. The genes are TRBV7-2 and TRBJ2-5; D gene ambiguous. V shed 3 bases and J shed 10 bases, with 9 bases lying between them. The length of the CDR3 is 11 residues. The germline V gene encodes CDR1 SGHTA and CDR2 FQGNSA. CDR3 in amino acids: CASSFAIFQYF. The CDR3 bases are TGTGCCAGCAGCTTCGCGATCTTCCAGTACTTC.